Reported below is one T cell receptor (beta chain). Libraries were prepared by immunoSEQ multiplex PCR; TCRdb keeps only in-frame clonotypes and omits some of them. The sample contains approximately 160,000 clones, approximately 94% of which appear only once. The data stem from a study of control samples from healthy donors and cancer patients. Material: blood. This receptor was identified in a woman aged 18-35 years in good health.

This chain's CDR3 is CASTPQPGGTEAFF. CDR3 DNA: TGTGCCAGCACCCCACAGCCGGGGGGAACTGAAGCTTTCTTT. This chain links TRBV7-8 with TRBJ1-1; D is possibly TRBD1 (5 bases). The CDR3 spans 14 residues. The V end was cut by 7 bases, the J end by 5 bases, with 17 bases between. In germline, CDR1 is SGHVS, CDR2 FQNEAQ.